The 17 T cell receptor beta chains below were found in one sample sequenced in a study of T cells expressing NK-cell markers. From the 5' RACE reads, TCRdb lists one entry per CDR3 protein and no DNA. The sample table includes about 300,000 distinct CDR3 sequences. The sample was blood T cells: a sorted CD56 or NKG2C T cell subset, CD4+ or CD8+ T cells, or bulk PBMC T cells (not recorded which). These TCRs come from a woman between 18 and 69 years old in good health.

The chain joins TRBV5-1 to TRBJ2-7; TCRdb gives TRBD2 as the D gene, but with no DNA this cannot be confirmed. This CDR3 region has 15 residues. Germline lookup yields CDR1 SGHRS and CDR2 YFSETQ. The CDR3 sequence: CASSLGVAGNYEQYF.

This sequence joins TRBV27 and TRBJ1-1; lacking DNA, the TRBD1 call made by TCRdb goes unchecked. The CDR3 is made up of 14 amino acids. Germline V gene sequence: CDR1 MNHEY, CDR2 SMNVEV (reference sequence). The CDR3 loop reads CASSSREAPLVAFF.

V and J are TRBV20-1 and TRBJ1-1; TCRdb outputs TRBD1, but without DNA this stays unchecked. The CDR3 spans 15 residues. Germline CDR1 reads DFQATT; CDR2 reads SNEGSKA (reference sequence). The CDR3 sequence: CSATGTGRGDTEAFF.

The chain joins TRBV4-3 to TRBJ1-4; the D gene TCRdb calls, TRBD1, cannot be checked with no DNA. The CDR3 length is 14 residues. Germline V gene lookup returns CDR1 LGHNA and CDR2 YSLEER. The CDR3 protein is CASSQAGDNEKLFF.

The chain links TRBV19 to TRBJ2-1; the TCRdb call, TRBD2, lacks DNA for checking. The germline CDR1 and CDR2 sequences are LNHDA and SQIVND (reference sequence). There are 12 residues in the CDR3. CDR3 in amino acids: CASSDPARNRFF.

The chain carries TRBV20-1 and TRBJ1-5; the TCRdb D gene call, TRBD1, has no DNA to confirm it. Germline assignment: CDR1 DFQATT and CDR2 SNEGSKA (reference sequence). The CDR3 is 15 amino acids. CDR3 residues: CSASPEGTVQRPQHF.

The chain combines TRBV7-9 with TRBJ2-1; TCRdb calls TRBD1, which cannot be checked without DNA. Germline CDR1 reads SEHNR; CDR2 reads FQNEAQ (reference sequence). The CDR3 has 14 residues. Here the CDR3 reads CASSLAQQGDEQFF.

The CDR3 loop is CASSLRREANEQFF. The genes are TRBV12-3 or TRBV12-4 and TRBJ2-1; with no DNA, the TCRdb D assignment of TRBD2 cannot be verified. CDR3 size: 14 residues.

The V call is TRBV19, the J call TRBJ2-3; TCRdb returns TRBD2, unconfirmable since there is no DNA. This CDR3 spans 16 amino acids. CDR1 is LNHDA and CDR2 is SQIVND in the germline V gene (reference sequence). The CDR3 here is CASSKGLAGVGDTQYF.

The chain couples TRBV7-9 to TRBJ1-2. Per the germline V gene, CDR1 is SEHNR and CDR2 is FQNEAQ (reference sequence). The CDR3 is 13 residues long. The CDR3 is CASSVAGYYGYTF.

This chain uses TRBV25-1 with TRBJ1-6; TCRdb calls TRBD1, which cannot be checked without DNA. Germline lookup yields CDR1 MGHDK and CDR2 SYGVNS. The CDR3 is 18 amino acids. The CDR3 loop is CASSETGPRARGNSPLHF.

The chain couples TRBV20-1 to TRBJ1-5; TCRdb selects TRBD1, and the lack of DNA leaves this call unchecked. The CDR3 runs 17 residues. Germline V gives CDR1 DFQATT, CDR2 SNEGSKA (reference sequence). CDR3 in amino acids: CSATRTGGGYSNQPQHF.

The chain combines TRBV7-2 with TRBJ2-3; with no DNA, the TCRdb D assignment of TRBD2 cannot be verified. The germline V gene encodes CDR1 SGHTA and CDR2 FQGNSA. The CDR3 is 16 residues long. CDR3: CASSPRWSGGTDTQYF.

CDR3 region: CASSNSGTGTVYEQYF. The chain is built from TRBV28 and TRBJ2-7; checking the TCRdb D call of TRBD1 is not possible without DNA. The CDR3 covers 16 residues. Germline CDR1 reads MDHEN; CDR2 reads SYDVKM.

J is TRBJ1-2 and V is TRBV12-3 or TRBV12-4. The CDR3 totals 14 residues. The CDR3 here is CASSLVPGRNGYTF.

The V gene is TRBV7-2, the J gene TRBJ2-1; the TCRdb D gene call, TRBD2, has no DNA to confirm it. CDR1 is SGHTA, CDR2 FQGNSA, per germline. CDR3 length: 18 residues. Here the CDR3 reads CASSLTGLAGTTYNEQFF.

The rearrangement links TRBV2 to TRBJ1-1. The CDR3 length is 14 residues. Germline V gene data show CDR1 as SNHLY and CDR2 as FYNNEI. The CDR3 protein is CASRRDNMNTEAFF.